The 15 T cell receptor beta chains below come from one sample, sequenced in a study of T cell changes during pregnancy in multiple sclerosis. The method was immunoSEQ multiplex PCR; TCRdb's version includes in-frame clones alone and lacks a portion of them. The data contain about 55,000 clones, roughly 94% of them singletons. The sequenced sample was CD8+ T cells from peripheral blood mononuclear cells, obtained after pregnancy. The source is a female donor with multiple sclerosis, enrolled in a pregnancy study.

The rearrangement links TRBV7-8 to TRBJ2-3; D is possibly TRBD2 (5 bases). V shed 1 base and J shed 6 bases, with 14 bases lying between them. CDR1 is SGHVS and CDR2 is FQNEAQ in the germline V gene. This CDR3 region has 15 residues. The CDR3 region is CASSLEGRAADTQYF. The CDR3 nucleotides read TGTGCCAGCAGCTTAGAAGGTAGAGCGGCGGATACGCAGTATTTT.

The genes are TRBV5-1 and TRBJ2-1; 9 positions agree with TRBD2. CDR3 length equals 16 residues. The junction had 3 bases not matched to a gene; V was cut back by 1 base and J by 1 base. The germline V gene encodes CDR1 SGHRS and CDR2 YFSETQ. CDR3 region: CASSLRLAGSYNEQFF. As DNA, the CDR3 is TGCGCCAGCAGCTTGAGGCTAGCGGGATCCTACAATGAGCAGTTCTTC.

The chain uses TRBV25-1 and TRBJ2-2; possible D gene TRBD2, 5 bases. The ends were cut back, 1 base at V and 7 bases at J, with 16 bases in the middle. The CDR3 runs to 16 residues. Germline CDR1 reads MGHDK; CDR2 reads SYGVNS. Here the CDR3 DNA reads TGTGCCAGCAGTGAATCAATCCAAAGGGAGAACGGGGAGCTGTTTTTT. It is translated as CASSESIQRENGELFF.

The J gene is TRBJ1-1, the V gene TRBV7-2; tentative D call: TRBD1 (6 bases). This CDR3 comprises 15 residues. CDR1 and CDR2 (germline): SGHTA, FQGNSA. V lost 4 bases to trimming and J lost 0 bases, with 12 bases between them. This CDR3 is CASSWWTAMNTEAFF. As DNA, the CDR3 is TGTGCCAGCAGCTGGTGGACAGCGATGAACACTGAAGCTTTCTTT.

The CDR3 nucleotides read TGTGCCAGCAGTTTAAGACAGGGTGGGCCCCAGCATTTT. Its translation: CASSLRQGGPQHF. The V and J genes are TRBV28 and TRBJ1-5; TRBD1 aligns across 7 bases. Germline CDR1 MDHEN, CDR2 SYDVKM. V trimming: 2 bases; J trimming: 9 bases; junction bases outside the gene matches: 4. This CDR3 region has 13 residues. The variable domain in full, with the rest retrieved from reference TRBV28 and TRBJ1-5, is DVKVTQSSRYLVKRTGEKVFLECVQDMDHENMFWYRQDPGLGLRLIYFSYDVKMKEKGDIPEGYSVSREKKERFSLILESASTNQTSMYLCASSLRQGGPQHFGDGTRLSIL.

The CDR3 DNA follows: TGTGCCAGCACCCCGAGACAGATACAAGAGACCCAGTACTTC. Residues: CASTPRQIQETQYF. The chain uses TRBV6-6 and TRBJ2-5; possible D gene TRBD1, 5 bases. Germline values: CDR1 MNHNY, CDR2 SVGAGI (reference sequence). Trimming cost V 7 bases and J 2 bases, with 14 bases left between them. This CDR3 contains 14 residues.

This clone was seen just once. CDR3 amino acids: CASSPGTGVNEQFF. The CDR3 DNA reads as TGTGCCAGCAGCCCCGGGACAGGGGTAAATGAGCAGTTCTTC. The chain recombines TRBV13 with TRBJ2-1; 10 nucleotides match TRBD1. The V and J ends lost 5 bases and 7 bases, in that order; junction bases with no gene match: 5. The CDR3 covers 14 residues. Germline V gene sequence: CDR1 PRHDT, CDR2 FYEKMQ (reference sequence).

This clone was picked up a small number of times. This chain links TRBV19 with TRBJ1-1, with D possibly being TRBD1 (6 bases). V was trimmed by 1 base and J by 0 bases, leaving 15 bases between them. CDR3 length: 17 amino acids. Germline loops: CDR1 LNHDA, CDR2 SQIVND (reference sequence). For the CDR3, the DNA is TGTGCCAGTAGTATAGTAGGCAGGGGTAAGTTGAACACTGAAGCTTTCTTT. It translates to CASSIVGRGKLNTEAFF.

The chain employs TRBV10-1 and TRBJ1-2; TRBD1 aligns across 7 bases. The junction had 2 bases not matched to a gene; V was cut back by 6 bases and J by 4 bases. This CDR3 has 12 residues. CDR1 is WNHNN and CDR2 is SYGVQD in the germline V gene (reference sequence). The CDR3 region has the DNA TGCGCCAGCAGCGACAGGGTCTATGGCTACACCTTC. Translation gives CASSDRVYGYTF.

This clone was recorded only once. V and J are TRBV12-2 and TRBJ1-2; TRBD1 reflects the table's D call only, with no check against the DNA. TRBV12-2 is designated a pseudogene. The CDR3 runs to 13 residues. The CDR3 reads CASRQQGLYGYTF. As DNA, the CDR3 is TGTGCAAGTCGCCAACAGGGATTATATGGCTACACCTTC.

V and J are TRBV7-6 and TRBJ2-7; TRBD2 matches at 12 bases. V dropped 5 bases and J dropped 6; count of bases not matched to a gene: 8. The CDR3 spans 15 residues. Germline values: CDR1 SGHVS, CDR2 FNYEAQ. The chain's CDR3 is CASSPGLAGPLEQYF. The DNA of the CDR3 is TGTGCCAGCAGCCCCGGACTAGCGGGACCTCTCGAGCAGTACTTC.

CDR3 nucleotides: TGCGCCAGCAGCCAAGCAGCGGGAGTAGGGAATGAGCAGTTCTTC. This gives the protein CASSQAAGVGNEQFF. The chain uses TRBV4-1 and TRBJ2-1; TRBD2 aligns across 8 bases. The CDR3 spans 15 residues. Germline assignment: CDR1 MGHRA and CDR2 YSYEKL. Trimming removed 1 base from V and 7 bases from J; junction bases left unmatched: 6.

The rearrangement links TRBV19 to TRBJ2-7; D call uncertain. CDR3 length equals 12 residues. V gave up 3 bases and J gave up 7 bases, with 10 bases separating them. Germline assignment: CDR1 LNHDA and CDR2 SQIVND (reference sequence). The CDR3 region is CASSIFGREQYF. DNA for the CDR3: TGTGCCAGTAGTATCTTTGGCAGGGAGCAGTACTTC.

This clone was seen a handful of times. The chain's CDR3 is CASSDLKQDNSPLHF. CDR3 sequence (DNA): TGTGCCAGCAGTGACCTCAAACAGGATAATTCACCCCTCCACTTT. The V call is TRBV2, the J call TRBJ1-6, with a tentative D call TRBD1 (5 bases). Germline V gives CDR1 SNHLY, CDR2 FYNNEI. The ends were cut back, 3 bases at V and 5 bases at J, with 11 bases in the middle. The CDR3 extends over 15 amino acids.

This chain connects TRBV4-3 to TRBJ2-2; D remains unclear. This CDR3 comprises 14 residues. Trimming stripped 1 base from V and 5 bases from J, with 8 bases between. Germline loops: CDR1 LGHNA, CDR2 YSLEER. CDR3 coding DNA: TGCGCCAGCAGCCAAGGGGCCGTTACCGGGGAGCTGTTTTTT. Protein product: CASSQGAVTGELFF.